This entry describes one T cell receptor beta chain. The sample comes from a study of blood T cell repertoires in COVID-19. Study information: Italy, Spain and the United States were the sources of the convalescent and acute COVID-19 samples. In each case, the material was cDNA or gDNA derived from T cells, B-cell-depleted T cells, or PBMCs.

Per the original data handling: Estimated nucleated cell counts came from reference gene primer amplification. Produced via immunoSEQ multiplex PCR; TCRdb's table is partial and in-frame only. V and J calls and clone size are given by that table; D and trimming were obtained from the DNA. Among 200,000 or so clones listed, about 90% were seen once. Trimming at V came to 1 base and at J to 0 bases, leaving 4 bases not matched to a gene. The V gene's germline CDR1 is MGHRA and CDR2 YSYEKL. This CDR3 comprises 19 residues. The V call is TRBV4-1, the J call TRBJ2-1; TRBD2 matches at 15 bases. The sequence was collected from an older woman with acute or convalescent COVID-19. Sequencing was done on a sample of peripheral blood. The chain's CDR3 is CASSQVGLAGGSSYNEQFF. CDR3 DNA: TGCGCCAGCAGCCAAGTAGGACTAGCGGGAGGGAGCTCCTACAATGAGCAGTTCTTC.